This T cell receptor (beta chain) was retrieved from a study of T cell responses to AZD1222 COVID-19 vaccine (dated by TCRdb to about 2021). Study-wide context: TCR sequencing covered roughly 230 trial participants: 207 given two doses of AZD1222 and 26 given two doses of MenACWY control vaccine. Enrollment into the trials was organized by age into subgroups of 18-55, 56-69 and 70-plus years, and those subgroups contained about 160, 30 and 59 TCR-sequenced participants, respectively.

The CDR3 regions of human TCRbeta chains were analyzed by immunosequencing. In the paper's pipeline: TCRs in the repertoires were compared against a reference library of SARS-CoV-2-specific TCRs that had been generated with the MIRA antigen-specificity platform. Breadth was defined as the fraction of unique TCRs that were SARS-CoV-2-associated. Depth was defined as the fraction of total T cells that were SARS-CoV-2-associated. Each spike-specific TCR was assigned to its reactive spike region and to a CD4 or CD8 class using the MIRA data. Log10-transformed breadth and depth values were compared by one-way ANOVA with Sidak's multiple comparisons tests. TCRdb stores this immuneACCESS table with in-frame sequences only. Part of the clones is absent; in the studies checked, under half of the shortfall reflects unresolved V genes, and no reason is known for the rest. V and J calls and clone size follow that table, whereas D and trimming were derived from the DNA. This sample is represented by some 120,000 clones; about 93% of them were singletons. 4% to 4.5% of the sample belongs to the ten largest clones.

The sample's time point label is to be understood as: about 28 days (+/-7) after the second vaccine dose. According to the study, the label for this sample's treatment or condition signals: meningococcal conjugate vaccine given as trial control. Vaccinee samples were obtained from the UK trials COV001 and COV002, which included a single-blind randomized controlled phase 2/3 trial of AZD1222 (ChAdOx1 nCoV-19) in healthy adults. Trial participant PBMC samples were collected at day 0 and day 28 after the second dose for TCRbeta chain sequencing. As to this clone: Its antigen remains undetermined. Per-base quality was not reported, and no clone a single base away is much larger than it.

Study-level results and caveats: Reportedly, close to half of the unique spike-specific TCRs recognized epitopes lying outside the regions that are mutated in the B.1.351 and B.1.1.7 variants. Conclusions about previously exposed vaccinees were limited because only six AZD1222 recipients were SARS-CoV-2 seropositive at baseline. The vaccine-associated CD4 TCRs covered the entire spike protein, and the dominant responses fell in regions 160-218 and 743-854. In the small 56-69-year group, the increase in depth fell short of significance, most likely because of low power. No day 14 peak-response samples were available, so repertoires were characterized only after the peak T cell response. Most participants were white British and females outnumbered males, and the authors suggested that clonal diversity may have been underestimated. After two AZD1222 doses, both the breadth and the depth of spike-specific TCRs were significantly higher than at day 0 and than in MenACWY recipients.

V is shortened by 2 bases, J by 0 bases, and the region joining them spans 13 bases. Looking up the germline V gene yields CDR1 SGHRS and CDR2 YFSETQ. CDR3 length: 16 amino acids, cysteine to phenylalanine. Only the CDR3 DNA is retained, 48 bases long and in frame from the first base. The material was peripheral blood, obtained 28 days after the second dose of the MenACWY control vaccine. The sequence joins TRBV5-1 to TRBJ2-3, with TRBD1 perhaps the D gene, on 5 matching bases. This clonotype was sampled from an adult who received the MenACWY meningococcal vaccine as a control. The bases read TGCGCCAGCAGCTTCCTTAGTGGGGCAAGCACAGATACGCAGTATTTT. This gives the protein CASSFLSGASTDTQYF.